Listed below are T cell receptor beta chains from one sample, sequenced in a study of T cell responses to AZD1222 COVID-19 vaccine. Profiled with immunoSEQ multiplex PCR; TCRdb holds only in-frame clones, not every one. The data contain 110,000 or so clones, around 84% of them singletons. The specimen was peripheral blood, collected 28 days after the second AZD1222 dose. Receptors were obtained from an adult who received the AZD1222 COVID-19 vaccine. Each CDR3 is given with its conserved first and last residue. A D gene is named only where the DNA matches it firmly. The size entry is marked missing in some rows and otherwise reads once, few, many or a size class.

CDR3 length: 13; J gene: TRBJ2-3; D gene: NA; clone size: NA; V gene: TRBV15; CDR3 DNA: TGTGCCACCAGCAGAGAATGGGCAGATACGCAGTATTTT; CDR3 protein: CATSREWADTQYF
CDR3 length: 14; J gene: TRBJ1-1; D gene: TRBD1; clone size: NA; V gene: TRBV10-3; CDR3 DNA: TGTGCCATCAGTGAGAGACAGGGTGACACTGAAGCTTTCTTT; CDR3 protein: CAISERQGDTEAFF
CDR3 length: 15; J gene: TRBJ1-1; D gene: NA; clone size: NA; V gene: TRBV19; CDR3 DNA: TGTGCCAGTAGTAGCCCGCAGGGTGTGGACACTGAAGCTTTCTTT; CDR3 protein: CASSSPQGVDTEAFF
CDR3 length: 13; J gene: TRBJ1-1; D gene: NA; clone size: NA; V gene: TRBV11-3; CDR3 DNA: TGTGCCAGCAGCTTACGGATGAACACTGAAGCTTTCTTT; CDR3 protein: CASSLRMNTEAFF
CDR3 length: 13; J gene: TRBJ1-1; D gene: NA; clone size: NA; V gene: TRBV9; CDR3 DNA: TGTGCCAGCAGCTCGAGGACAGTTGATGAAGCTTTCTTT; CDR3 protein: CASSSRTVDEAFF
CDR3 length: 15; J gene: TRBJ2-1; D gene: TRBD2; clone size: once; V gene: TRBV30; CDR3 DNA: TGTGCCTGGGACTTAGGGACTAGCGGGAGTAATGAGCAGTTCTTC; CDR3 protein: CAWDLGTSGSNEQFF
CDR3 length: 14; J gene: TRBJ1-3; D gene: NA; clone size: NA; V gene: TRBV30; CDR3 DNA: TGTGCCTGGAGTGTAGGGATTTCTGGAAACACCATATATTTT; CDR3 protein: CAWSVGISGNTIYF
CDR3 length: 13; J gene: TRBJ2-3; D gene: NA; clone size: NA; V gene: TRBV7-2; CDR3 DNA: TGTGCCAGCAGCTTGCCGGGCACAGATACGCAGTATTTT; CDR3 protein: CASSLPGTDTQYF
CDR3 length: 13; J gene: TRBJ1-4; D gene: NA; clone size: few; V gene: TRBV23-1; CDR3 DNA: TGCGCCAGCCCTAAAGTGACCTCCCCGGACTACCATTTT; CDR3 protein: CASPKVTSPDYHF
CDR3 length: 14; J gene: TRBJ1-1; D gene: NA; clone size: NA; V gene: TRBV2; CDR3 DNA: TGTGCCAGCAGTGAAAGGACAATGAACACTGAAGCTTTCTTT; CDR3 protein: CASSERTMNTEAFF
CDR3 length: 14; J gene: TRBJ1-2; D gene: NA; clone size: few; V gene: TRBV27; CDR3 DNA: TGTGCCAGCAGTTTAGGCAGCGACCGCAGGGGCTACACCTTC; CDR3 protein: CASSLGSDRRGYTF
CDR3 length: 15; J gene: TRBJ2-2; D gene: TRBD2; clone size: NA; V gene: TRBV7-3; CDR3 DNA: TGTGCCAGCAGCCCGGGAGGGCCGAACACCGGGGAGCTGTTTTTT; CDR3 protein: CASSPGGPNTGELFF
CDR3 length: 13; J gene: TRBJ2-1; D gene: TRBD2; clone size: NA; V gene: TRBV2; CDR3 DNA: TGTGCCAGCAGCAATCTAGCGGGAGGGGAGCAGTTCTTC; CDR3 protein: CASSNLAGGEQFF
CDR3 length: 13; J gene: TRBJ1-6; D gene: NA; clone size: NA; V gene: TRBV29-1; CDR3 DNA: TGCAGCGTCCGCACAGGGTCCCAATCACCCCTCCACTTT; CDR3 protein: CSVRTGSQSPLHF
CDR3 length: 14; J gene: TRBJ1-1; D gene: NA; clone size: NA; V gene: TRBV10-3; CDR3 DNA: TGTGCCATCAGTCCGACTAATATGAACACTGAAGCTTTCTTT; CDR3 protein: CAISPTNMNTEAFF
CDR3 length: 14; J gene: TRBJ2-2; D gene: NA; clone size: NA; V gene: TRBV18; CDR3 DNA: TGTGCCAGCTCACCGGCCCAGGGGAGCGGGGAGCTGTTTTTT; CDR3 protein: CASSPAQGSGELFF
CDR3 length: 16; J gene: TRBJ2-5; D gene: TRBD1; clone size: once; V gene: TRBV2; CDR3 DNA: TGTGCCAGCAGTAGAGGGGACAGGGGGAGGCAAGAGACCCAGTACTTC; CDR3 protein: CASSRGDRGRQETQYF
CDR3 length: 14; J gene: TRBJ1-1; D gene: NA; clone size: few; V gene: TRBV6-5; CDR3 DNA: TGTGCCAGCAGTCCCATGCAGGCTATCCCTCAAGCTTTCTTT; CDR3 protein: CASSPMQAIPQAFF
CDR3 length: 13; J gene: TRBJ2-1; D gene: NA; clone size: NA; V gene: TRBV2; CDR3 DNA: TGTGCCAGCAAGGCCTCCCTTTACAATGAGCAGTTCTTC; CDR3 protein: CASKASLYNEQFF
CDR3 length: 15; J gene: TRBJ2-1; D gene: NA; clone size: NA; V gene: TRBV7-2; CDR3 DNA: TGTGCCAGCAGCTTAGCGGCTAGCTCCTACAATGAGCAGTTCTTC; CDR3 protein: CASSLAASSYNEQFF
CDR3 length: 16; J gene: TRBJ2-1; D gene: NA; clone size: once; V gene: TRBV12-2; CDR3 DNA: TGTGCAAGTCGCTTCGAAAAGGTAAAGCCTGGGAATGAGCAGTTCTTC; CDR3 protein: CASRFEKVKPGNEQFF